Sequencing of this T cell receptor beta chain was carried out in a study of blood T cells in healthy people across ages. Combining a sample-barcoded 5' primer with a J-beta primer mix, a second PCR ran for about 7 to 11 cycles. A template-switch adaptor containing 12 random nucleotides labeled each cDNA molecule. MiXCR was run by TCRdb on the 5' RACE reads, yielding one entry per CDR3 protein. The sample includes around 900,000 distinct CDR3 sequences, just over 50% seen only once; the top ten take 20% to 25%. The people who gave samples were healthy Caucasians from Russia, aged roughly 6 to 100. The study isolated at least 6.5 million PBMCs from each sample. Total RNA extracted from each sample amounted to at least 6 micrograms. V was pared by 3 bases and J by 0 bases, with 14 bases between. The CDR3 has 15 amino acids. Germline V gene sequence: CDR1 SQVTM, CDR2 ANQGSEA.

The V gene is TRBV29-1, the J gene TRBJ2-5; D gene unclear. The sample was blood. The receptor comes from a woman aged 55-69 years in good health. The CDR3 is CSVEVQVWNQETQYF. CDR3 bases: TGCAGCGTTGAGGTGCAGGTGTGGAACCAAGAGACCCAGTACTTC.